Reported below is one TCR beta chain. With 4 bases removed from V and 5 bases from J, the gap between germline ends came to 13 bases. Germline CDR1 and CDR2: SGHRS and YFSETQ. The CDR3 consists of 13 residues. TCR beta libraries used about 2.1 micrograms of DNA from cryopreserved PBMCs. This entry comes from a study of cytotoxic CD8 clonotypes in ibrutinib-treated CLL. The method was immunoSEQ multiplex PCR; TCRdb's version includes in-frame clones alone and lacks a portion of them. Altogether about 120,000 clones are present, approximately 56% being singletons, with the ten largest covering approximately 35%.

The rearrangement uses TRBV5-1 and TRBJ2-7; D gene ambiguous. The sequencing here drew on PBMCs, taken after 24 months of ibrutinib treatment. The sequence derives from a human donor with chronic lymphocytic leukemia. Here the CDR3 reads CASSGDIPHEQYF. The CDR3 DNA reads as TGCGCCAGCAGCGGCGACATTCCCCACGAGCAGTACTTC. The full variable domain, completed using reference TRBV5-1 and TRBJ2-7, is KAGVTQTPRYLIKTRGQQVTLSCSPISGHRSVSWYQQTPGQGLQFLFEYFSETQRNKGNFPGRFSGRQFSNSRSEMNVSTLELGDSALYLCASSGDIPHEQYFGPGTRLTVT.